Shown below are 29 T cell receptor beta chains from a single sample sequenced in a study of blood T cell repertoires in COVID-19. Method: immunoSEQ multiplex PCR; TCRdb's copy keeps in-frame clones and lacks some. The sample lists 150,000 to 200,000 clones, about 80% occurring once. The sample comprised peripheral blood. Receptor source: a woman older than 75 with acute or convalescent COVID-19.

The CDR3 region has the DNA TGTGCCAGCAGCCCGGGAAGCGGGGGGGGATGGGAGACCCAGTACTTC. This codes for CASSPGSGGGWETQYF. This chain joins TRBV7-3 and TRBJ2-5, with 10 bases that match TRBD2. The germline CDR1 and CDR2 sequences are SGHTA and FQGTGA. V lost 5 bases, J lost 5 bases, and 11 bases stayed unmatched. The CDR3 runs to 16 residues.

The rearrangement uses TRBV6-5 and TRBJ1-2, with TRBD1 matching 7 bases. V was pared by 4 bases and J by 6 bases, with 8 bases of the junction left unmatched. Germline V gene data show CDR1 as MNHEY and CDR2 as SVGAGI. CDR3 length: 14 residues. The CDR3 spells CASSWDSTGNGYTF. CDR3 in DNA: TGTGCCAGCAGTTGGGACAGTACCGGGAATGGCTACACCTTC.

This clone came up a few times. V and J are TRBV7-2 and TRBJ2-3; 10 nucleotides match TRBD2. This CDR3 is 16 amino acids long. Germline CDR1 reads SGHTA; CDR2 reads FQGNSA. V lost 1 base and J lost 6; bases outside the gene matches: 7. The CDR3 loop is CASSLGSGGAGDTQYF. The CDR3 nucleotides are TGTGCCAGCAGCTTAGGGAGCGGGGGGGCCGGGGATACGCAGTATTTT.

Regarding this clone: An end of the junction differs from the germline gene, which may be a read error. The CDR3, as DNA: TGTGCCAGTAGTGGCGGCTATGGCTACACCTTC. Translating gives CASSGGYGYTF. The rearrangement links TRBV2 to TRBJ1-2; no clear D. There are 11 residues in the CDR3. CDR1 is SNHLY and CDR2 is FYNNEI in the germline V gene.

The V gene is TRBV10-3, the J gene TRBJ1-3; TRBD1 matches 7 bases. J gave up 8 bases and V 6 bases, and 4 bases lay outside the gene matches. This CDR3 is built from 12 residues. Germline lookup yields CDR1 ENHRY and CDR2 SYGVKD. CDR3 DNA sequence: TGTGCCATCAGGGACAGGTTGGACACCATATATTTT. This gives the protein CAIRDRLDTIYF.

The chain is built from TRBV27 and TRBJ1-1; 7 positions match TRBD1. Looked up from germline, CDR1 is MNHEY and CDR2 is SMNVEV (reference sequence). J lost 1 base, V lost 2 bases, and 4 bases had no gene match. The CDR3 spans 15 residues. CDR3 residues: CASSLGAGGNTEAFF. In DNA form, the CDR3 reads TGTGCCAGCAGTTTAGGTGCAGGGGGGAACACTGAAGCTTTCTTT.

V gene TRBV6-5 combines with J gene TRBJ1-4, with a tentative D call TRBD1 (5 bases). The CDR3 length is 15 residues. V lost 6 bases and J 2 bases, leaving 13 bases between the germline ends. CDR1 and CDR2 (germline): MNHEY, SVGAGI. The CDR3 protein is CASSTSQGTNEKLFF. The CDR3, as DNA: TGTGCCAGCAGCACCTCTCAGGGTACTAATGAAAAACTGTTTTTT.

The chain combines TRBV12-3 or TRBV12-4 with TRBJ1-2; TRBD1 matches 9 bases. V gave up 3 bases and J gave up 7 bases; unmatched junction bases: 3. The CDR3 has 13 residues. The CDR3 protein is CASSFGTGSGYTF. As DNA, the CDR3 is TGTGCCAGCAGTTTCGGGACAGGGAGTGGCTACACCTTC.

The chain links TRBV5-6 to TRBJ2-1; D gene unclear. This CDR3 contains 15 residues. Germline CDR1 is SGHDT and CDR2 is YYEEEE. V shed 0 bases and J shed 4 bases, with 11 bases lying between them. The CDR3 DNA reads TGTGCCAGCAGCTTGGTTCACAGATTATACAATGAGCAGTTCTTC. Its protein product is CASSLVHRLYNEQFF.

This rearrangement joins TRBV7-3 to TRBJ2-3; 14 bases map to TRBD2. V was clipped by 5 bases and J by 5 bases; unmatched bases: 9. There are 17 residues in the CDR3. Germline loops: CDR1 SGHTA, CDR2 FQGTGA. Written as DNA, the CDR3 is TGTGCCAGCAGCGCCCGACTAGCGGGGGGGCGGGAAGATACGCAGTATTTT. It specifies CASSARLAGGREDTQYF.

The chain joins TRBV19 to TRBJ2-3, with 7 bases fitting TRBD1. The CDR3 spans 15 residues. The germline gives CDR1 LNHDA, CDR2 SQIVND (reference sequence). V lost 3 bases to trimming and J lost 3 bases; unmatched junction nucleotides: 6. The CDR3 sequence is CASSIQQGPTDTQYF. The CDR3 DNA reads as TGTGCCAGTAGTATTCAACAGGGGCCAACAGATACGCAGTATTTT.

This rearrangement joins TRBV5-6 to TRBJ2-5; 8 bases are shared with TRBD2. The junction had 9 bases not matched to a gene; V was cut back by 4 bases and J by 7 bases. Looked up from germline, CDR1 is SGHDT and CDR2 is YYEEEE. CDR3 length: 14 residues. CDR3 amino acids: CASSRGLAWRTQYF. The DNA of the CDR3 is TGTGCCAGCAGCCGCGGACTAGCCTGGAGGACCCAGTACTTC.

This clone was detected once. The J gene is TRBJ1-4, the V gene TRBV28, with TRBD1 matching over 7 bases. The CDR3 has 15 amino acids. Trimming at V came to 4 bases and at J to 8 bases, leaving 10 bases not matched to a gene. Germline CDR1 is MDHEN and CDR2 is SYDVKM. For the CDR3, the DNA is TGTGCCAGCAGTTCCTACAGGGGAGGCGAGGAAAAACTGTTTTTT. It yields the protein CASSSYRGGEEKLFF.

This chain connects TRBV30 to TRBJ2-1; a weak D match, TRBD2 (7 bases). Germline V gene sequence: CDR1 GTSNPN, CDR2 SVGIG (reference sequence). Trimming stripped 5 bases from V and 1 base from J, with 21 bases between. The CDR3 sequence is 17 residues long. The chain's CDR3 is CAWLGGGADLSYNEQFF. CDR3 bases: TGTGCCTGGCTAGGGGGGGGCGCGGACTTATCCTACAATGAGCAGTTCTTC.

The sample holds a few counts of this clone. The chain carries TRBV4-1 and TRBJ2-2, with TRBD2 matching 8 bases. The CDR3 is 16 residues long. V dropped 3 bases and J dropped 9; count of bases not matched to a gene: 12. Germline V gene sequence: CDR1 MGHRA, CDR2 YSYEKL. The CDR3 DNA follows: TGCGCCAGCAGCCACCATACCGGGACTAGAGTTCGGGAGCTGTTTTTT. Translated: CASSHHTGTRVRELFF.

The V gene is TRBV21-1, the J gene TRBJ2-7; the D call in the table, TRBD1, was not verified against the DNA. TRBV21-1 is given as a pseudogene. This CDR3 spans 15 amino acids. Here the CDR3 DNA reads TGTGCCAGCAGCAGAAAGGGACAGGACCTTTTGGAGCAGTACTTC. Translated: CASSRKGQDLLEQYF.

The rearrangement uses TRBV7-2 and TRBJ2-2; a weak D match, TRBD2 (5 bases). V was shortened by 5 bases and J by 4 bases, with 8 bases between the two germline ends. The CDR3 runs 13 residues. Looked up from germline, CDR1 is SGHTA and CDR2 is FQGNSA. This chain's CDR3 is CASSTGLTGELFF. CDR3 nucleotides: TGTGCCAGCAGCACCGGACTCACCGGGGAGCTGTTTTTT.

The rearrangement uses TRBV7-3 and TRBJ2-1, with 11 bases fitting TRBD2. This CDR3 comprises 14 residues. The germline gives CDR1 SGHTA, CDR2 FQGTGA. The junction had 3 bases not matched to a gene; V was cut back by 6 bases and J by 5 bases. The CDR3 DNA reads as TGTGCCAGCAGTACTAGCGGGGGAGACAATGAGCAGTTCTTC. Amino acid sequence: CASSTSGGDNEQFF.

The rearrangement joins TRBV11-2 to TRBJ2-3, with 9 bases aligning to TRBD2. V lost 5 bases, J lost 5 bases, and 5 bases stayed unmatched. Germline-derived CDR1 and CDR2 are SGHAT and FQNNGV. The CDR3 is 14 amino acids. CDR3 loop: CASSVGSGGDTQYF. The CDR3 coding sequence is TGTGCCAGCAGCGTTGGTAGCGGGGGAGATACGCAGTATTTT. The entire variable domain, with the rest obtained from reference TRBV11-2 and TRBJ2-3, is as follows: EAGVAQSPRYKIIEKRQSVAFWCNPISGHATLYWYQQILGQGPKLLIQFQNNGVVDDSQLPKDRFSAERLKGVDSTLKIQPAKLEDSAVYLCASSVGSGGDTQYFGPGTRLTVL.

The genes are TRBV2 and TRBJ2-1, with 9 bases lining up with TRBD2. Germline values: CDR1 SNHLY, CDR2 FYNNEI. The CDR3 sequence is 16 residues long. The junction had 7 bases not matched to a gene; V was cut back by 0 bases and J by 7 bases. CDR3 sequence (DNA): TGTGCCAGCAGTGAAGCGGGTAGCGGGAGAGGTAATGAGCAGTTCTTC. Translating it yields CASSEAGSGRGNEQFF.

In DNA form, the CDR3 reads TGTGCCAGCAGCCCAGGGCTACAGAGCACAGATACGCAGTATTTT. This sequence encodes CASSPGLQSTDTQYF. This chain joins TRBV5-4 and TRBJ2-3, with D possibly matching TRBD1 (5 bases). The germline V gene encodes CDR1 SGHNT and CDR2 YYREEE (reference sequence). Trimming pared 4 bases from V and 0 bases from J, leaving 12 bases between. There are 15 residues in the CDR3.

In DNA form, the CDR3 reads TGTGCCAGCAGTCTAGGTGGTTTGAGAGGTGAAAAACTGTTTTTT. It specifies CASSLGGLRGEKLFF. The rearrangement joins TRBV28 to TRBJ1-4; no firm D call. This CDR3 region has 15 residues. V dropped 5 bases and J dropped 7 bases, with 17 bases sitting between them. Germline V lookup: CDR1 MDHEN, CDR2 SYDVKM.

Here the CDR3 reads CASSPGVAGVYTQYF. In DNA form, the CDR3 reads TGTGCCAGCAGCCCCGGGGTAGCGGGGGTATATACGCAGTATTTT. The rearrangement links TRBV3-1 (or the pseudogene TRBV3-2) to TRBJ2-3, with 9 bases identical to TRBD2. The V gene end was trimmed by 4 bases and the J gene end by 7 bases; junction bases not matched to a gene: 9. Germline V gene data show CDR1 as LGHDT and CDR2 as YNNKEL (reference sequence). The CDR3 loop spans 15 amino acids.

Only one count was recorded for this clone. V and J are TRBV6-5 and TRBJ2-7; D may be TRBD1 (6 bases). Germline lookup yields CDR1 MNHEY and CDR2 SVGAGI. This CDR3 contains 14 residues. The V and J ends lost 6 bases and 5 bases respectively, with 17 bases between them. CDR3 protein: CASSRTVPGDEQYF. CDR3 in DNA: TGTGCCAGCAGCCGGACAGTACCCGGAGACGAGCAGTACTTC.

This clone was detected only a few times. The rearrangement links TRBV6-2 or TRBV6-3 to TRBJ2-7; 9 positions match TRBD1. This CDR3 comprises 15 residues. V lost 3 bases and J lost 3; bases outside the gene matches: 6. From germline, CDR1 is MNHEY and CDR2 SVGEGT. The CDR3 sequence is CASSYATGGDYEQYF. CDR3 nucleotide sequence: TGTGCCAGCAGTTATGCCACAGGGGGCGACTACGAGCAGTACTTC.

The chain carries TRBV16 and TRBJ1-1, with unresolved D. Between the trimmed V and J ends, which lost 1 base and 1 base, there was a span of 10 bases. CDR1 is KGHSY, CDR2 FQNENV, per germline. The CDR3 consists of 15 residues. In nucleotides, the CDR3 is TGTGCCAGCAGCCAATTCCGAGGGTGGAACACTGAAGCTTTCTTT. It encodes CASSQFRGWNTEAFF.

V gene TRBV28 combines with J gene TRBJ1-2; no clear D. V lost 6 bases, J lost 7 bases, and 18 bases lay in between. The CDR3 length is 14 residues. Germline loops: CDR1 MDHEN, CDR2 SYDVKM. The CDR3: CASSQVARVGGYTF. The CDR3 DNA is TGTGCCAGCAGCCAAGTTGCCCGAGTTGGTGGCTACACCTTC.

V usage is TRBV5-4 and J usage is TRBJ2-1; 11 nucleotides align to TRBD1. Unmatched junction bases numbered 12, after V lost 4 bases and J lost 9 bases. The germline V gene has CDR1 SGHNT and CDR2 YYREEE (reference sequence). The length of the CDR3 is 16 residues. The DNA of the CDR3 is TGTGCCAGCAGCACGGACAGGGGGCGCTTGCTGGGTGAGCAGTTCTTC. It is translated as CASSTDRGRLLGEQFF.

This chain uses TRBV21-1 with TRBJ2-7; TRBD1, the table's D call, was not compared with the DNA. TRBV21-1 is termed a pseudogene. CDR3 length: 13 amino acids. The CDR3 reads CASNGKTEYEQYF. The CDR3 region has the DNA TGTGCCAGCAACGGTAAGACAGAATACGAGCAGTACTTC.